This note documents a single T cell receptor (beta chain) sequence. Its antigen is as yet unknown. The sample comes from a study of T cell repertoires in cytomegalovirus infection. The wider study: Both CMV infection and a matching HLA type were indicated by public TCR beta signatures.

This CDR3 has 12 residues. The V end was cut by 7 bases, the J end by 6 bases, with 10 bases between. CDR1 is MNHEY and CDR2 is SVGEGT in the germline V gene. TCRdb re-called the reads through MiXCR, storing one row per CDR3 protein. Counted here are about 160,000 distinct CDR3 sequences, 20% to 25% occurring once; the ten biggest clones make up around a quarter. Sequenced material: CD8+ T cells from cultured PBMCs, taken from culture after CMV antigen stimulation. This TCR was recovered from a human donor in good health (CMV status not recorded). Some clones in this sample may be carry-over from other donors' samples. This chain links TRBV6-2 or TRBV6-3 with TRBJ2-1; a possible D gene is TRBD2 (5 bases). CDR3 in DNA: TGTGCCAGCACCGACCGGGGCAATGAGCAGTTCTTC. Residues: CASTDRGNEQFF.